The 17 T cell receptor beta chains below all came from one sample that was sequenced in a study of CD8 T cells in ankylosing spondylitis. MiXCR, applied by TCRdb to the 5' RACE reads, yields one record per CDR3 protein. The sample records under 300,000 distinct CDR3 sequences, roughly 10% being singletons. The source material was blood, either unsorted or a sorted T cell fraction (not recorded which). The source is a male donor with ankylosing spondylitis or in good health (not recorded which).

The table lists this clonotype with many counts. The CDR3 sequence is CASSLGNSPLHF. The CDR3 region has the DNA TGTGCCAGCAGTTTAGGCAATTCACCCCTCCACTTT. The J gene is TRBJ1-6, the V gene TRBV12-3 or TRBV12-4; no definite D call. The CDR3 covers 12 residues. V gave up 1 base and J gave up 7 bases, with 2 bases separating them.

The chain recombines TRBV4-2 with TRBJ2-3, with a tentative D call TRBD2 (6 bases). Germline CDR1 is LGHNA and CDR2 is YNFKEQ. V lost 0 bases and J lost 5, with 12 bases in between. The CDR3 loop spans 15 amino acids. The CDR3 sequence: CASSQDRREIDTQYF. CDR3 nucleotide sequence: TGTGCCAGCAGCCAAGATCGGCGGGAAATAGATACGCAGTATTTT.

This chain connects TRBV29-1 to TRBJ1-6; 7 bases align to TRBD1. In germline, CDR1 is SQVTM, CDR2 ANQGSEA. The J segment lost 6 bases and the V segment lost 6 bases, leaving 5 bases of the junction unmatched. The CDR3 spans 13 residues. The DNA of the CDR3 is TGCAGCGTCCGGACAGGCGGTAATTCACCCCTCCACTTT. It encodes CSVRTGGNSPLHF.

This clonotype was detected only a few times. The genes are TRBV12-3 or TRBV12-4 and TRBJ2-7; D is unclear. V was shortened by 3 bases and J by 0 bases, with 9 bases between the two germline ends. The CDR3 extends over 14 amino acids. The CDR3 here is CASSFEIYSYEQYF. CDR3 bases: TGTGCCAGCAGTTTCGAGATCTACTCCTACGAGCAGTACTTC.

This clonotype showed up many times. The junction shows a germline mismatch at one end, possibly a read error. The chain recombines TRBV20-1 with TRBJ1-5, with 8 bases aligning to TRBD1. The germline V gene has CDR1 DFQATT and CDR2 SNEGSKA (reference sequence). The CDR3 covers 12 residues. CDR3 coding DNA: TGCAGTGCTAGAGACCACGGACAGGGTAACGCTTTT. Residues: CSARDHGQGNAF.

This clonotype was observed many times. V is TRBV3-1 and J is TRBJ1-3; D is possibly TRBD1 (6 bases). The CDR3 has 19 residues. The V end was cut by 0 bases, the J end by 3 bases, with 21 bases between. The germline gives CDR1 LGHDT, CDR2 YNNKEL (reference sequence). The CDR3, as DNA: TGTGCCAGCAGCCAAGATCTCGGGACAATGGTTTCCATTGGAAACACCATATATTTT. Encoded protein: CASSQDLGTMVSIGNTIYF.

This clonotype was observed at least ten times. This sequence joins TRBV5-1 and TRBJ2-3; 9 nucleotides align to TRBD1. Germline assignment: CDR1 SGHRS and CDR2 YFSETQ. The CDR3 has 15 amino acids. V lost 5 bases, J lost 2 bases, and 6 bases stayed unmatched. The CDR3: CASRRDRVSTDTQYF. CDR3 DNA sequence: TGCGCCAGCAGACGGGACAGGGTTTCCACAGATACGCAGTATTTT.

This clonotype was observed at least ten times. V gene TRBV5-1 combines with J gene TRBJ2-6; D is uncertain. V lost 7 bases and J 2 bases, leaving 16 bases between the germline ends. The CDR3 sequence is 16 residues long. From germline, CDR1 is SGHRS and CDR2 YFSETQ. CDR3 sequence (DNA): TGCGCCAGCGTCCTTTGGGGTCTTGCTGGGGCCAACGTCCTGACTTTC. Amino acids: CASVLWGLAGANVLTF.

This clonotype was recorded many times. The gene calls are TRBV6-5 and TRBJ2-1; 9 positions agree with TRBD2. The CDR3 spans 13 residues. Trimming at V came to 2 bases and at J to 8 bases, leaving 1 base not matched to a gene. Germline CDR1 is MNHEY and CDR2 is SVGAGI. For the CDR3, the DNA is TGTGCCAGCAGTTACGAGCGGGAGGATGAGCAGTTCTTC. Residues: CASSYEREDEQFF.

This clonotype was seen many times. In nucleotides, the CDR3 is TGCGCCAGCAGCTTCAACGGTCCCTACGAGCAGTACTTC. This codes for CASSFNGPYEQYF. The chain employs TRBV5-1 and TRBJ2-7, with D unclear. V was clipped by 2 bases and J by 2 bases, with 8 bases between them. This CDR3 spans 13 amino acids. Looked up from germline, CDR1 is SGHRS and CDR2 is YFSETQ.

Many counts were recorded for this clonotype. The rearrangement links TRBV20-1 to TRBJ2-5; maybe TRBD1 (6 bases). This CDR3 has 14 residues. Germline-derived CDR1 and CDR2 are DFQATT and SNEGSKA (reference sequence). Trimming stripped 3 bases from V and 1 base from J, with 12 bases between. CDR3 DNA: TGCAGTGCTAGGTTGGGGGCGGTCCAAGAGACCCAGTACTTC. This sequence encodes CSARLGAVQETQYF.

This clonotype was counted many times. The chain links TRBV12-3 or TRBV12-4 to TRBJ1-2; 9 bases match TRBD1. V was pared by 7 bases and J by 8 bases, with 14 bases of the junction left unmatched. The CDR3 consists of 15 residues. The CDR3 sequence: CASTLGYRGRGGYTF. Written as DNA, the CDR3 is TGTGCCAGCACCTTGGGGTACAGGGGGCGTGGGGGCTACACCTTC.

This rearrangement joins TRBV6-4 to TRBJ2-6, with D maybe TRBD2 (6 bases). Germline CDR1 and CDR2: MRHNA and SNTAGT. The CDR3 covers 16 residues. Trimming shortened V by 3 bases and J by 0 bases, and 9 bases separated the two germline ends. The CDR3 sequence is CASSEDGSSGANVLTF. The DNA of the CDR3 is TGTGCCAGCAGTGAGGACGGGAGCTCTGGGGCCAACGTCCTGACTTTC.

In this sample, this clonotype turned up a few times. CDR3 nucleotides: TGTGCCACGACTACAGGTTACTCCTCTGGAAACACCATATATTTT. Protein product: CATTTGYSSGNTIYF. The chain uses TRBV10-3 and TRBJ1-3, with a possible D match to TRBD1 (5 bases). Germline values: CDR1 ENHRY, CDR2 SYGVKD. Trimming took 10 bases from V and 0 from J, leaving 16 bases between them. CDR3 length equals 15 residues.

This clonotype was detected a few times. The V call is TRBV18, the J call TRBJ2-1; weak D call: TRBD2 (5 bases). This CDR3 comprises 16 residues. V shed 5 bases and J shed 2 bases, with 16 bases lying between them. Germline assignment: CDR1 KGHSH and CDR2 LQKENI. The CDR3 DNA sequence: TGTGCCAGCTCATTCCGGGATTTATCCCCCTACAATGAGCAGTTCTTC. Translation gives CASSFRDLSPYNEQFF.

The chain is built from TRBV5-1 and TRBJ1-2, with 9 positions matching TRBD1. The V and J ends lost 5 bases and 3 bases, in that order; junction bases with no gene match: 17. Germline V gene sequence: CDR1 SGHRS, CDR2 YFSETQ. The CDR3 length is 18 residues. DNA for the CDR3: TGCGCCAGCAGTTCCCCGAGGACAGGGGAAATTTTGGACTATGGCTACACCTTC. Translating it yields CASSSPRTGEILDYGYTF.

This clonotype was detected a few times. The V and J genes are TRBV2 and TRBJ1-5, with D unresolved. The CDR3 is made up of 16 amino acids. Trimming pared 2 bases from V and 0 bases from J, leaving 11 bases between. Germline values: CDR1 SNHLY, CDR2 FYNNEI. As DNA, the CDR3 is TGTGCCAGCAGTGAATATTTCAGTTATAGCAATCAGCCCCAGCATTTT. Protein product: CASSEYFSYSNQPQHF.